This T cell receptor beta chain originates from a study of T cell responses to AZD1222 COVID-19 vaccine. Overall study results and limits: Sampled repertoires all dated from after the peak T cell response. White British ancestry dominated among donors, who included more females, and clonal diversity was possibly underestimated.

Assay: immunoSEQ multiplex PCR; the TCRdb copy retains only in-frame clones and omits some. This table holds 150,000 to 200,000 clones, about 91% found once. The table lists this clone with a count of one. Its antigen remains unknown. J gave up 0 bases and V 8 bases, and 0 bases lay outside the gene matches. Per germline, CDR1 LNHDA and CDR2 SQIVND (reference sequence). The CDR3 contains 13 residues. V is TRBV19 and J is TRBJ2-2; TRBD1 matches 7 bases. The sample was peripheral blood, taken 28 days after the second AZD1222 dose. The TCR originated in an adult who received the AZD1222 COVID-19 vaccine. In nucleotides, the CDR3 is TGTGCCAGTGGGACAGCGAACACCGGGGAGCTGTTTTTT. It is translated as CASGTANTGELFF.